This T cell receptor (beta chain) derives from a study of T-cell memory formation after mild COVID-19. Overall study results and limits: Pre-infection memory showed some responding clones, and this suggested that cross-reactive memory joined.

TCRdb used MiXCR to reprocess the 5' RACE reads, holding one entry per CDR3 protein. Here the sample spans around 470,000 distinct CDR3 sequences, 20% being singletons. This clonotype was picked up a small number of times. Its specificity is unknown. The TCR originated in an adult woman who had mild COVID-19 (a few samples of this study predate the infection). Cell type and time point are not known. Sequencing was performed on PBMCs or a T cell subset sorted from them (not recorded which).

The CDR3 region is CASSTDRGGTEAFF. CDR3 nucleotides: TGCGCCAGCAGCACGGACAGGGGGGGTACTGAAGCTTTCTTT. This chain joins TRBV5-1 and TRBJ1-1; 10 nucleotides line up with TRBD1. The CDR3 runs 14 residues. Unmatched junction bases numbered 5, after V lost 4 bases and J lost 5 bases. The V gene's germline CDR1 is SGHRS and CDR2 YFSETQ.